The rows below give T cell receptor beta chains drawn from one sample of a study of blood T cell repertoires in COVID-19. Measured with immunoSEQ multiplex PCR; TCRdb has only the in-frame clones, and not every one. The repertoire holds fewer than 500,000 clones, with about nine tenths as singletons. Sequencing was done on a sample of peripheral blood. All receptors come from a woman aged 25-40 years with active or convalescent COVID-19. CDR3s include the opening cysteine and the closing phenylalanine or tryptophan. The order of the fields is V gene, D gene, clone size, CDR3 length, J gene, CDR3 DNA, CDR3 protein. The D gene is left open where the match is weak. Size is omitted from some rows. Given values are once, few, many or a class for expanded clones.

TRBV21-1	NA	NA	17	TRBJ1-3	TGTGCCAGCAGCCCCCGGCGGGAGGCAGGGCGGGGAAACACCATATATTTT	CASSPRREAGRGNTIYF
TRBV7-9	TRBD1	NA	15	TRBJ1-2	TGTGCCAGCAGACTAGGGACAGTCTCCTCCTATGGCTACACCTTC	CASRLGTVSSYGYTF
TRBV27	NA	few	14	TRBJ1-6	TGTGCCAGCAATAGCCTCTTCTATAATTCACCCCTCCACTTT	CASNSLFYNSPLHF
TRBV5-1	NA	NA	13	TRBJ2-4	TGCGCCAGCAGCATCGACAGCCAAAACATTCAGTACTTC	CASSIDSQNIQYF
TRBV5-1	NA	once	17	TRBJ1-2	TGCGCCAGCAGCTGGGGAGGGGCCCTAATATCTAACTATGGCTACACCTTC	CASSWGGALISNYGYTF
TRBV6-5	NA	few	13	TRBJ1-5	TGTGCCAGCGGGGGGGCTTTCGATCAGCCCCAGCATTTT	CASGGAFDQPQHF
TRBV3-1/TRBV3-2	TRBD2	once	13	TRBJ2-5	TGTGCCAGCAGCTCCGGGGGGGGAGAGACCCAGTACTTC	CASSSGGGETQYF
TRBV1	NA	NA	16	TRBJ2-7	TGCACCAGCAGCCAGTGCCCGACAGTCCCCGTCTACGAGCAGTACTTC	CTSSQCPTVPVYEQYF
TRBV12-3/TRBV12-4	TRBD1	NA	12	TRBJ1-1	TGTGCCAGCAGTCCAAGGACAGGGCGGGCTTTCTTT	CASSPRTGRAFF
TRBV5-5	TRBD2	NA	16	TRBJ2-3	TGTGCCAGCAGCCCTGCACTAGCGGCAGGCACAGATACGCAGTATTTT	CASSPALAAGTDTQYF
TRBV5-4	NA	NA	14	TRBJ1-4	TGTGCCAGCAGCTTGCAGGGGATAAATGAAAAACTGTTTTTT	CASSLQGINEKLFF
TRBV28	TRBD1	NA	16	TRBJ1-5	TGTGCCAGCAGTTCACAGGGGCCGACGCCAAATCAGCCCCAGCATTTT	CASSSQGPTPNQPQHF
TRBV5-1	NA	NA	13	TRBJ1-2	TGCGCCAGCAGCCCCGGGGGGGGGCTTGGCTACACCTTC	CASSPGGGLGYTF
TRBV6-5	NA	NA	12	TRBJ1-2	TGTGCCAGCACCGGACAGTTACGGGGCTACACCTTC	CASTGQLRGYTF
TRBV4-2	TRBD2	NA	20	TRBJ2-1	TGTGCCAGCAGCCAAGATGGAGGACTAGCGGGGATTAGCTCCTACAATGAGCAGTTCTTC	CASSQDGGLAGISSYNEQFF
TRBV4-2	NA	NA	14	TRBJ1-5	TGTGCCAGCAGCCAAGATCTTGTAGATGAGCCCCAGCATTTT	CASSQDLVDEPQHF
TRBV5-6	NA	NA	14	TRBJ1-1	TGTGCCAGCAGCTCAACCGAGAGGGCCCTCACAGCTTTCTTT	CASSSTERALTAFF
TRBV27	TRBD1	NA	15	TRBJ1-2	TGTGCCAGCAGTGGGTTCACGGGACAGGGTTATGGCTACACCTTC	CASSGFTGQGYGYTF
TRBV30	TRBD1	NA	15	TRBJ2-5	TGTGCCTGGGTCCCGGGACAGATGTACCAAGAGACCCAGTACTTC	CAWVPGQMYQETQYF
TRBV23-1	NA	NA	16	TRBJ2-7	TGCGCCAGCAGTCAAACCCCGGGTAGGCCCTCCTACGAGCAGTACTTC	CASSQTPGRPSYEQYF
TRBV6-5	TRBD2	NA	14	TRBJ2-7	TGTGCCAGCACCCGGGGGGCGGGAGGGTACGAGCAGTACTTC	CASTRGAGGYEQYF
TRBV30	TRBD2	NA	15	TRBJ2-7	TGTGCCTGGAGTGGAATAGCGGGTAGCTCCTACGAGCAGTACTTC	CAWSGIAGSSYEQYF
TRBV6-5	NA	NA	14	TRBJ1-6	TGTGCCAGCAGTAGAGACACCTATAATTCACCCCTCCACTTT	CASSRDTYNSPLHF
TRBV5-4	TRBD2	NA	17	TRBJ2-1	TGTGCCAGCAGCTCCAGTACCGGGACTAGCGGATACAATGAGCAGTTCTTC	CASSSSTGTSGYNEQFF
TRBV3-1/TRBV3-2	TRBD1	NA	15	TRBJ1-3	TGTGCCAGCAGCCCATCAGACAGGGCGGCAGACACCATATATTTT	CASSPSDRAADTIYF
TRBV10-3	TRBD1	NA	15	TRBJ1-4	TGTGCCATCAGTGAGGGACAGGGGATCGGCGAAAAACTGTTTTTT	CAISEGQGIGEKLFF
TRBV27	NA	NA	15	TRBJ2-7	TGTGCCAGCCCCCGTCCGAGTCGCCGGGTAGACGAGCAGTACTTC	CASPRPSRRVDEQYF
TRBV5-8	TRBD1	NA	15	TRBJ1-2	TGTGCCAGCAGCTTGGTGGGACAGGGAGCCGTTAGCTACACCTTC	CASSLVGQGAVSYTF
TRBV18	NA	NA	14	TRBJ1-2	TGTGCCAGCTCACCGGCCAGGGGTGACTATGGCTACACCTTC	CASSPARGDYGYTF
TRBV7-9	TRBD2	NA	16	TRBJ2-5	TGTGCCAGCAGCCGCCGTGGTGGGGGGGTACAAGAGACCCAGTACTTC	CASSRRGGGVQETQYF
TRBV6-1	TRBD2	NA	16	TRBJ2-3	TGTGCCAGCAGTGAAGTACTAGCGGGAGGAGCAGATACGCAGTATTTT	CASSEVLAGGADTQYF
TRBV5-6	TRBD1	NA	16	TRBJ2-3	TGTGCCAGCAGCGCCGCAGGGGGCAGGTTTACAGATACGCAGTATTTT	CASSAAGGRFTDTQYF
TRBV11-2	NA	once	14	TRBJ2-3	TGTGCCAGCAGCTTAATCAGGGGAGAGGATACGCAGTATTTT	CASSLIRGEDTQYF
TRBV5-1	TRBD2	NA	15	TRBJ2-7	TGCGCCAGCAGCCTGACTAGCGGGCCTGCCTACGAGCAGTACTTC	CASSLTSGPAYEQYF
TRBV5-6	TRBD2	NA	14	TRBJ2-7	TGTGCCAGCACATTAGCGGGTAGGACCTACGAGCAGTACTTC	CASTLAGRTYEQYF